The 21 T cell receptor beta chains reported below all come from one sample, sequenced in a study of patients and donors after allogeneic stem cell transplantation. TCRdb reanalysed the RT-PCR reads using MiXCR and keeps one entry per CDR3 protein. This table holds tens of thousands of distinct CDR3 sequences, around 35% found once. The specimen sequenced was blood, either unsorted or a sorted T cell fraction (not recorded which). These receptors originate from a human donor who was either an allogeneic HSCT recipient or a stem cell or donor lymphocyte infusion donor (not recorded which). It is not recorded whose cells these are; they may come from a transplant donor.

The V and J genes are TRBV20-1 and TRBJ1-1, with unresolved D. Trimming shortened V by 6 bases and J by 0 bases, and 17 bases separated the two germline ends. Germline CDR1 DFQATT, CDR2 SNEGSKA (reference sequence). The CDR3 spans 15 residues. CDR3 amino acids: CSASALSGMNTEAFF. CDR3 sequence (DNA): TGCAGTGCCTCGGCCCTGAGCGGGATGAACACTGAAGCTTTCTTT.

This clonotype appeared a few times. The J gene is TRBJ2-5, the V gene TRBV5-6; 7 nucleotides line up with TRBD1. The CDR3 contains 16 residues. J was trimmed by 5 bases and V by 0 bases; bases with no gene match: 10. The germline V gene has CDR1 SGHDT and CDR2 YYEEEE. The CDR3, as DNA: TGTGCCAGCAGCTTGGGGGGGACAGAGGTTCGTGAGACCCAGTACTTC. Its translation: CASSLGGTEVRETQYF.

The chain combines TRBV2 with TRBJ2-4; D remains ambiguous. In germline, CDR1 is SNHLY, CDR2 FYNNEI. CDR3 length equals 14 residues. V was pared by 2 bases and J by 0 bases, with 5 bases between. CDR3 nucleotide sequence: TGTGCCAGCAGTGAAACTGGAGCCAAAAACATTCAGTACTTC. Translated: CASSETGAKNIQYF.

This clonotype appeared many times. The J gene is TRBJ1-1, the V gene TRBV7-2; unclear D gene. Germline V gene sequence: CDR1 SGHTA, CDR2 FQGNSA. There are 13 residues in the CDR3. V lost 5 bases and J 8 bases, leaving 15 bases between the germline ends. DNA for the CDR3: TGTGCCAGCAGCCGGATGCTGGATGCCGAAGCTTTCTTT. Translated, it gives CASSRMLDAEAFF.

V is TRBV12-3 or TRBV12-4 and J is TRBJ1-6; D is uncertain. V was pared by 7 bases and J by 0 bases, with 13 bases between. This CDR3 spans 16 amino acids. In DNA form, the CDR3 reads TGTGCCAGCAAGCGGCGTACTAGCTCCTATAATTCACCCCTCCACTTT. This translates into CASKRRTSSYNSPLHF.

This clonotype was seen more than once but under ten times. The CDR3 region has the DNA TGTGCCAGCAGCTTGGGCGGCAAGTCCCTCTATGGCTACACCTTC. This sequence encodes CASSLGGKSLYGYTF. This chain connects TRBV7-2 to TRBJ1-2; no clear D. Between the trimmed V and J ends, which lost 3 bases and 4 bases, there was a span of 15 bases. This CDR3 has 15 residues. The germline gives CDR1 SGHTA, CDR2 FQGNSA. Based on the CDR3 plus reference TRBV7-2 and TRBJ1-2, the full variable domain is GAGVSQSPSNKVTEKGKDVELRCDPISGHTALYWYRQSLGQGLEFLIYFQGNSAPDKSGLPSDRFSAERTGGSVSTLTIQRTQQEDSAVYLCASSLGGKSLYGYTFGSGTRLTVV.

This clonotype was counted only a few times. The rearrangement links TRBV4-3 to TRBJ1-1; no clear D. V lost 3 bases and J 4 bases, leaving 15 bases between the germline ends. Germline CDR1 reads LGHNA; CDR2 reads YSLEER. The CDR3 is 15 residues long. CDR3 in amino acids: CASSHHPAKSTEAFF. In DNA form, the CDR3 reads TGCGCCAGCAGCCACCACCCGGCGAAGAGCACTGAAGCTTTCTTT.

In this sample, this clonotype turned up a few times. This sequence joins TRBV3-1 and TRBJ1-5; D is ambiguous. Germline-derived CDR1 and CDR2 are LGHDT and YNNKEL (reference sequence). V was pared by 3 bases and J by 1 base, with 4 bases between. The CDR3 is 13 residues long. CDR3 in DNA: TGTGCCAGCAGCCATGGGAGCAATCAGCCCCAGCATTTT. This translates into CASSHGSNQPQHF.

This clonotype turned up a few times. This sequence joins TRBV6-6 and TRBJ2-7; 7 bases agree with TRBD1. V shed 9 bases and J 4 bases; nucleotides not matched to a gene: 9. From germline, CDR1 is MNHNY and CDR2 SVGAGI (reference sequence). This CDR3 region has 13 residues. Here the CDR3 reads CASSRGPLYEQYF. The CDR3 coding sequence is TGTGCCAGTTCTAGGGGGCCTTTATACGAGCAGTACTTC.

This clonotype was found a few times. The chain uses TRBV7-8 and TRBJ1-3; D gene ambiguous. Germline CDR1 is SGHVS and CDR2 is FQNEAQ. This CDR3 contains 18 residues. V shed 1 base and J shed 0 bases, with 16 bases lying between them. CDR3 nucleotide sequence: TGTGCCAGCAGCTTAGTAGGTCTCAGGACCTTCTCTGGAAACACCATATATTTT. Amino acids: CASSLVGLRTFSGNTIYF. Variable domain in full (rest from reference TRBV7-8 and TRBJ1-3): GAGVSQSPRYKVAKRGQDVALRCDPISGHVSLFWYQQALGQGPEFLTYFQNEAQLDKSGLPSDRFFAERPEGSVSTLKIQRTQQEDSAVYLCASSLVGLRTFSGNTIYFGEGSWLTVV.

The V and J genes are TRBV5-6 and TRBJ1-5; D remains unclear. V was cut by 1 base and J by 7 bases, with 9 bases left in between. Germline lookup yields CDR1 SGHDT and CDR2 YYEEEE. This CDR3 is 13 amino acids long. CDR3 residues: CASSLNPEQPQHF. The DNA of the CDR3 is TGTGCCAGCAGCTTGAATCCAGAACAGCCCCAGCATTTT.

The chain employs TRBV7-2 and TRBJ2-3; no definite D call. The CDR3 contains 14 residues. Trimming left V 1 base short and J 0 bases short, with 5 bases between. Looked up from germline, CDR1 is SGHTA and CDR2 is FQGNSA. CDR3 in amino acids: CASSLGRSTDTQYF. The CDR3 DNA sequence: TGTGCCAGCAGCTTAGGACGGAGCACAGATACGCAGTATTTT.

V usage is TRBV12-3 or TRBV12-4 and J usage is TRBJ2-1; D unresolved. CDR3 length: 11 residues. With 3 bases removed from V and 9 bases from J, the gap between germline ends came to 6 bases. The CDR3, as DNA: TGTGCCAGCAGTTTTGGAAGTGAGCAGTTCTTC. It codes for CASSFGSEQFF.

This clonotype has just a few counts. This CDR3 is CSALDTLYEQYV. In DNA form, the CDR3 reads TGCAGTGCTTTAGACACTCTCTACGAGCAGTACGTC. The rearrangement uses TRBV20-1 and TRBJ2-7; D gene unclear. Trimming removed 5 bases from V and 3 bases from J, with 11 bases in between. The CDR3 extends over 12 amino acids. CDR1 and CDR2 (germline): DFQATT, SNEGSKA (reference sequence).

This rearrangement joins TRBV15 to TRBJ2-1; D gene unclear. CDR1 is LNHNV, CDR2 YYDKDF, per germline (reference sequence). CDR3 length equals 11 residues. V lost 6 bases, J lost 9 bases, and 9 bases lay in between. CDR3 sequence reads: CATRAKFEQFF. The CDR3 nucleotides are TGTGCCACCAGAGCCAAATTTGAGCAGTTCTTC.

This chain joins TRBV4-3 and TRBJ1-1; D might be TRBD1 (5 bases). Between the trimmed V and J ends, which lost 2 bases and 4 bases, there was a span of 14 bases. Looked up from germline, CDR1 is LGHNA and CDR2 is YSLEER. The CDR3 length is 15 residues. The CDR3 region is CASSQSLTGGTEAFF. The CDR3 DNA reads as TGCGCCAGCAGCCAATCTCTCACCGGGGGCACTGAAGCTTTCTTT.

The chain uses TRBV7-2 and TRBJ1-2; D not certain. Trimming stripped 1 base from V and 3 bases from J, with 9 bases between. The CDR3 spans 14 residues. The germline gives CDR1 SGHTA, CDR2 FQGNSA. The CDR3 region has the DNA TGTGCCAGCAGCTTAGTGGCCAGTCACTATGGCTACACCTTC. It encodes CASSLVASHYGYTF.

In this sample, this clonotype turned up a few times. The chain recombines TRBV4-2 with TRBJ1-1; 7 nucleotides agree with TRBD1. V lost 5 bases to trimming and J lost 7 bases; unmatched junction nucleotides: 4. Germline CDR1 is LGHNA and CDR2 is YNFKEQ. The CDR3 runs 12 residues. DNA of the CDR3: TGTGCCAGCAGCTCCGGGACAGTTGAAGCTTTCTTT. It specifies CASSSGTVEAFF.

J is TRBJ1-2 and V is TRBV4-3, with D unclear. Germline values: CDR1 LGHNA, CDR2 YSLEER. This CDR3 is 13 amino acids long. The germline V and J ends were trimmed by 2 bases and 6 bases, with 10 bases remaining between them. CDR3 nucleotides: TGCGCCAGCAGCCAATCTGGGATTGATGGCTACACCTTC. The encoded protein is CASSQSGIDGYTF.

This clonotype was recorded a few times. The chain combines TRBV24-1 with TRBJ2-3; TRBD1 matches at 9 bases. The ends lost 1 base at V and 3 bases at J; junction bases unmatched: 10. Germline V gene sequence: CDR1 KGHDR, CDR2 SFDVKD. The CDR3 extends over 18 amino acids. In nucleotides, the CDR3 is TGTGCCACCAGTGATTTCCCCAGGACAGGGGAGGGAACAGATACGCAGTATTTT. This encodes CATSDFPRTGEGTDTQYF.

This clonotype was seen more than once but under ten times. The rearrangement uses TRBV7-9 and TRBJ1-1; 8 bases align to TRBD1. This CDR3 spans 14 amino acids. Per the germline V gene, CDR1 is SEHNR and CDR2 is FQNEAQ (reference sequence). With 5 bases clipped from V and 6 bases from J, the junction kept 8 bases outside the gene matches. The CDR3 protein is CASSQQGDDAEAFF. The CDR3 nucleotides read TGTGCCAGCAGCCAACAGGGGGATGACGCTGAAGCTTTCTTT.